The present entry profiles one TCR beta chain with its context. V gave up 5 bases and J gave up 0 bases; unmatched junction bases: 10. The germline V gene encodes CDR1 SEHNR and CDR2 FQNEAQ (reference sequence). The CDR3 runs to 16 residues. The sample originates from a study of OX40 agonist ivuxolimab in advanced cancers. Blood was sampled at baseline, cycle 4 day 1, and cycle 7 day 1. Generated by immunoSEQ multiplex PCR, the TCRdb table keeps only in-frame clones and is missing some. The sample lists 30,000 to 45,000 clones; approximately 84% were seen once. The sequencing here drew on CD4+ or CD8+ T cells sorted from blood, taken in a trial of the OX40 agonist ivuxolimab. This sequence joins TRBV7-9 and TRBJ2-7; 7 bases line up with TRBD1. This TCR came from an adult with an advanced solid tumor such as melanoma, head and neck, liver or kidney cancer. The CDR3 DNA follows: TGTGCCAGCAGCCCCTCCACAGGGACAGTCTCCTACGAGCAGTACTTC. This codes for CASSPSTGTVSYEQYF.